Each of the 27 T cell receptor beta chains below was sequenced from the same sample in a study of cytomegalovirus exposure and HLA in healthy donors (dated by TCRdb to 2016 to 2017). Libraries were prepared through the immunoSEQ multiplex PCR assay. Entries here come from immuneACCESS through TCRdb and include only in-frame sequences with V and J called. Some clones fail to appear in such tables; in the studies checked, an unresolved V gene covers under half of the shortfall, and the cause of the remainder is unknown. Present in this sample are approximately 170,000 clones, approximately 80% of which were seen just once. The ten most abundant clones make up approximately 2% of the sample. Sequenced sample: PBMCs. The receptors were sampled from a young man in good health and CMV-seropositive.

This clone was observed a single time. The rearrangement joins TRBV6-5 to TRBJ1-5, with 7 bases identical to TRBD1. From germline, CDR1 is MNHEY and CDR2 SVGAGI. The CDR3 totals 14 residues. Germline trimming cut 2 bases from V and 6 bases from J; bases unmatched to any gene: 4. The CDR3 nucleotides are TGTGCCAGCAGTTACAGAGAGGGGGCTCAGCCCCAGCATTTT. As protein: CASSYREGAQPQHF.

J is TRBJ2-6 and V is TRBV4-2, with a possible D match to TRBD1 (5 bases). V dropped 5 bases and J dropped 0 bases, with 11 bases sitting between them. The CDR3 is 16 amino acids. Germline V lookup: CDR1 LGHNA, CDR2 YNFKEQ. The CDR3 bases are TGTGCCAGCAGCGCAACAGGTCCCTCTGGGGCCAACGTCCTGACTTTC. Residues: CASSATGPSGANVLTF.

This chain links TRBV10-2 with TRBJ1-3; 8 bases are shared with TRBD1. The CDR3 spans 13 residues. After removal of 7 bases from V and 2 bases from J, the junction contained 1 base not matched to a gene. The germline V gene encodes CDR1 WSHSY and CDR2 SAAADI. The CDR3 DNA sequence: TGCGCCAGCATGACAGGGGCTGGAAACACCATATATTTT. It yields the protein CASMTGAGNTIYF.

V and J are TRBV4-3 and TRBJ2-7, with TRBD1 matching over 9 bases. With 4 bases clipped from V and 0 bases from J, the junction kept 4 bases outside the gene matches. Germline assignment: CDR1 LGHNA and CDR2 YSLEER. CDR3 length: 15 residues. The CDR3 nucleotides are TGCGCCAGCAGCCTCGGGACAGGGTCCTCCTACGAGCAGTACTTC. Encoded protein: CASSLGTGSSYEQYF.

The V and J genes are TRBV20-1 and TRBJ2-1; 10 nucleotides agree with TRBD2. There are 11 residues in the CDR3. In germline, CDR1 is DFQATT, CDR2 SNEGSKA (reference sequence). V shed 6 bases, J shed 16 bases, and the junction held 9 bases outside the gene matches. CDR3 coding DNA: TGCAGTGCCGCCGCCGGGACTAGCGCTTTCTTC. Protein product: CSAAAGTSAFF.

The chain is built from TRBV9 and TRBJ1-1; D remains unclear. In germline, CDR1 is SGDLS, CDR2 YYNGEE. V lost 4 bases and J 2 bases, leaving 18 bases between the germline ends. This CDR3 is built from 16 residues. CDR3 amino acids: CASSPSGYISNTEAFF. For the CDR3, the DNA is TGTGCCAGCAGCCCTTCAGGATATATCTCCAACACTGAAGCTTTCTTT. The full variable domain, rest sourced from reference TRBV9 and TRBJ1-1, is DSGVTQTPKHLITATGQRVTLRCSPRSGDLSVYWYQQSLDQGLQFLIQYYNGEERAKGNILERFSAQQFPDLHSELNLSSLELGDSALYFCASSPSGYISNTEAFFGQGTRLTVV.

The chain joins TRBV6-5 to TRBJ1-4, with D possibly TRBD1 on 5 matching bases. V was pared by 5 bases and J by 2 bases, with 12 bases between. This CDR3 is 15 amino acids long. Germline CDR1 reads MNHEY; CDR2 reads SVGAGI. CDR3 in DNA: TGTGCCAGCAGTACAGGCCGGGTTACTAATGAAAAACTGTTTTTT. This encodes CASSTGRVTNEKLFF.

The chain carries TRBV4-1 and TRBJ1-6; 7 bases are shared with TRBD1. CDR1 and CDR2 (germline): MGHRA, YSYEKL. The CDR3 is made up of 20 amino acids. The V and J ends lost 0 bases and 0 bases, in that order; junction bases with no gene match: 11. In nucleotides, the CDR3 is TGCGCCAGCAGCCAAGACCCGGGACAGATCCGAAGCTCCTATAATTCACCCCTCCACTTT. Translation gives CASSQDPGQIRSSYNSPLHF.

The chain couples TRBV6-5 to TRBJ2-7, with D unresolved. V was cut by 3 bases and J by 0 bases, with 12 bases left in between. The CDR3 is 15 residues long. Germline CDR1 reads MNHEY; CDR2 reads SVGAGI. In DNA, the CDR3 is TGTGCCAGCAGTTATGGGCTAACCAGCTCCTACGAGCAGTACTTC. Encoded protein: CASSYGLTSSYEQYF.

V gene TRBV7-3 combines with J gene TRBJ2-5; unclear D gene. The CDR3 is 13 residues long. Trimming left V 3 bases short and J 5 bases short, with 10 bases between. The germline CDR1 and CDR2 sequences are SGHTA and FQGTGA. CDR3: CASSLSVEETQYF. CDR3 DNA: TGTGCCAGCAGCTTGTCTGTTGAGGAGACCCAGTACTTC. The whole variable domain, remainder taken from reference TRBV7-3 and TRBJ2-5, is GAGVSQTPSNKVTEKGKYVELRCDPISGHTALYWYRQSLGQGPEFLIYFQGTGAADDSGLPNDRFFAVRPEGSVSTLKIQRTERGDSAVYLCASSLSVEETQYFGPGTRLLVL.

The rearrangement uses TRBV10-2 and TRBJ1-6; tentative D call: TRBD1 (5 bases). In germline, CDR1 is WSHSY, CDR2 SAAADI. V was cut by 7 bases and J by 6 bases, with 19 bases left in between. This CDR3 is built from 16 residues. CDR3 protein: CASTSGGTSGNSPLHF. CDR3 nucleotide sequence: TGCGCCAGCACCAGCGGGGGGACCTCCGGTAATTCACCCCTCCACTTT.

The chain is built from TRBV6-6 and TRBJ1-4; 7 bases agree with TRBD1. The CDR3 contains 15 residues. V was pared by 6 bases and J by 6 bases, with 10 bases of the junction left unmatched. CDR1 is MNHNY, CDR2 SVGAGI, per germline (reference sequence). CDR3: CASRPRAGGDEKLFF. The CDR3 DNA is TGTGCCAGCAGGCCGCGGGCAGGGGGAGATGAAAAACTGTTTTTT.

V gene TRBV6-6 combines with J gene TRBJ1-6; unclear D gene. Trimming stripped 0 bases from V and 8 bases from J, with 5 bases between. The CDR3 loop spans 13 amino acids. CDR1 and CDR2 (germline): MNHNY, SVGAGI (reference sequence). DNA for the CDR3: TGTGCCAGCAGTTACTCGAGGGATTCACCCCTCCACTTT. Translating it yields CASSYSRDSPLHF.

The V and J genes are TRBV19 and TRBJ2-1; 15 bases map to TRBD2. Germline CDR1 LNHDA, CDR2 SQIVND (reference sequence). The CDR3 extends over 17 amino acids. After removal of 3 bases from V and 4 bases from J, the junction contained 4 bases not matched to a gene. CDR3 DNA: TGTGCCAGTAGTATTACCGGGACTAGCGGGGGGTACAATGAGCAGTTCTTC. This translates into CASSITGTSGGYNEQFF.

The chain employs TRBV7-3 and TRBJ2-6; D perhaps matches TRBD1 (5 bases). Trimming stripped 8 bases from V and 0 bases from J, with 20 bases between. The CDR3 is 18 residues long. Germline CDR1 and CDR2: SGHTA and FQGTGA. The CDR3 coding sequence is TGTGCCAGCGGTACTGGGGCAGGGCGACTCTCTGGGGCCAACGTCCTGACTTTC. Translation gives CASGTGAGRLSGANVLTF.

This clone has a single count. The V and J genes are TRBV25-1 and TRBJ2-3; 10 bases are a match to TRBD1. This CDR3 is built from 15 residues. The germline CDR1 and CDR2 sequences are MGHDK and SYGVNS. V lost 3 bases to trimming and J lost 4 bases; unmatched junction nucleotides: 4. CDR3 nucleotides: TGTGCCAGCAGTGACCTGGGACAGGGGTCAGATACGCAGTATTTT. This sequence encodes CASSDLGQGSDTQYF.

DNA of the CDR3: TGTGCCAGCAGCTGGAGGGACGAGCAGTACTTC. This gives the protein CASSWRDEQYF. The chain joins TRBV11-2 to TRBJ2-7; perhaps TRBD2 as D (6 bases). In germline, CDR1 is SGHAT, CDR2 FQNNGV. V gave up 4 bases and J gave up 5 bases, with 6 bases separating them. The CDR3 is 11 amino acids.

The chain couples TRBV9 to TRBJ2-5; D remains ambiguous. This CDR3 has 14 amino acids. Per the germline V gene, CDR1 is SGDLS and CDR2 is YYNGEE. V lost 0 bases and J 1 base, leaving 7 bases between the germline ends. This chain's CDR3 is CASSVGRLQETQYF. In DNA, the CDR3 is TGTGCCAGCAGCGTAGGTAGACTCCAAGAGACCCAGTACTTC.

The chain couples TRBV10-1 to TRBJ1-2, with TRBD1 as a possible D gene (6 bases). The CDR3 is 16 residues long. CDR1 is WNHNN, CDR2 SYGVQD, per germline (reference sequence). The V end was cut by 4 bases, the J end by 0 bases, with 15 bases between. CDR3: CASSVGDRLTNYGYTF. CDR3 DNA sequence: TGCGCCAGCAGTGTGGGCGACAGGCTAACTAACTATGGCTACACCTTC.

The CDR3 nucleotides are TGTGCCAGCAGCGTAGAGGCTAGCGGGGCGCGCGAGCAGTACTTC. Translated: CASSVEASGAREQYF. V gene TRBV9 combines with J gene TRBJ2-7; 9 bases agree with TRBD2. The germline CDR1 and CDR2 sequences are SGDLS and YYNGEE. After removal of 0 bases from V and 6 bases from J, the junction contained 7 bases not matched to a gene. The CDR3 runs 15 residues.

The chain links TRBV9 to TRBJ2-5, with TRBD2 matching 11 bases. The CDR3 covers 16 residues. CDR1 SGDLS and CDR2 YYNGEE come from the germline V gene. J gave up 0 bases and V 4 bases, and 5 bases lay outside the gene matches. This chain's CDR3 is CASSLPGLADQETQYF. CDR3 coding DNA: TGTGCCAGCAGCCTCCCGGGACTAGCGGACCAAGAGACCCAGTACTTC.

A remark on this clone: The junction and the germline gene differ at one end; a read error may be behind it. The DNA of the CDR3 is TGTGCCAGCAGCCTTGGACAGGCGTTGAACTTC. This gives the protein CASSLGQALNF. The rearrangement joins TRBV5-5 to TRBJ2-7, with TRBD1 matching over 7 bases. The CDR3 has 11 residues. Looked up from germline, CDR1 is SGHKS and CDR2 is YYEKEE (reference sequence).

The V gene is TRBV7-2, the J gene TRBJ2-5; 8 nucleotides agree with TRBD1. The V segment lost 2 bases and the J segment 5 bases; nucleotides outside the gene matches: 13. CDR3 size: 17 residues. In germline, CDR1 is SGHTA, CDR2 FQGNSA. This CDR3 reads CASSLRWDRPGVETQYF. The CDR3 coding sequence is TGTGCCAGCAGCTTACGCTGGGACAGGCCTGGTGTGGAGACCCAGTACTTC.

The J gene is TRBJ2-1, the V gene TRBV6-5; D ambiguous. The CDR3 length is 12 residues. Trimming left V 5 bases short and J 7 bases short, with 9 bases between. CDR1 is MNHEY and CDR2 is SVGAGI in the germline V gene. CDR3 in amino acids: CASSPSRNEQFF. CDR3 sequence (DNA): TGTGCCAGCAGTCCCTCTAGGAATGAGCAGTTCTTC.

The chain has TRBV5-6 and TRBJ2-3; 7 nucleotides match TRBD1. Germline CDR1 reads SGHDT; CDR2 reads YYEEEE. V dropped 5 bases and J dropped 5; count of bases not matched to a gene: 8. The CDR3 has 14 amino acids. The CDR3 protein is CASRGQVNVDTQYF. The CDR3 DNA reads TGTGCCAGCAGAGGACAGGTTAACGTAGATACGCAGTATTTT.

This chain uses TRBV27 with TRBJ2-1, with 7 bases lining up with TRBD1. Germline values: CDR1 MNHEY, CDR2 SMNVEV (reference sequence). V shed 4 bases, J shed 3 bases, and the junction held 9 bases outside the gene matches. CDR3 length equals 16 residues. In DNA, the CDR3 is TGTGCCAGCAGTTCCATTACAGGGGCCGGCTACAATGAGCAGTTCTTC. It specifies CASSSITGAGYNEQFF.

This chain uses TRBV6-1 with TRBJ2-2, with 9 bases matching TRBD2. Trimming took 2 bases from V and 5 from J; bases not matched to a gene: 0. The CDR3 runs to 14 residues. Looked up from germline, CDR1 is MNHNS and CDR2 is SASEGT. The CDR3, as DNA: TGTGCCAGCAGTGAACTAGCGGGGACCGGGGAGCTGTTTTTT. The encoded protein is CASSELAGTGELFF.